These 25 T cell receptor beta chains were sequenced from one sample in a study of blood T cell repertoires in COVID-19. Assay: immunoSEQ multiplex PCR; the TCRdb copy retains only in-frame clones and omits some. The sample carries about 200,000 clones, roughly 85% recorded once. Input material: peripheral blood. These receptors were taken from a man aged 55 to 69 with active or convalescent COVID-19.

The chain couples TRBV4-1 to TRBJ2-7; D is perhaps TRBD2 (6 bases). V lost 0 bases to trimming and J lost 3 bases, with 12 bases between them. CDR3 length: 15 residues. Germline CDR1 and CDR2: MGHRA and YSYEKL. CDR3 region: CASSQEQVAVYEQYF. The CDR3 coding sequence is TGCGCCAGCAGCCAAGAGCAGGTAGCGGTCTACGAGCAGTACTTC.

This chain joins TRBV6-5 and TRBJ1-3, with D maybe TRBD1 (6 bases). V lost 6 bases and J 2 bases, leaving 11 bases between the germline ends. This CDR3 is built from 14 residues. Germline V gives CDR1 MNHEY, CDR2 SVGAGI. The chain's CDR3 is CASRLRGAGNTIYF. The CDR3 DNA sequence: TGTGCCAGCAGACTCAGGGGAGCTGGAAACACCATATATTTT.

The CDR3 reads CATSREGQRHNSPLHF. In DNA form, the CDR3 reads TGTGCCACCAGCAGAGAGGGACAGAGACATAATTCACCCCTCCACTTT. The chain recombines TRBV15 with TRBJ1-6; the match to TRBD1 covers 7 bases. V trimming: 0 bases; J trimming: 5 bases; junction bases outside the gene matches: 4. Germline loops: CDR1 LNHNV, CDR2 YYDKDF (reference sequence). CDR3 length equals 16 residues.

The rearrangement joins TRBV7-2 to TRBJ2-2, with unresolved D. There are 14 residues in the CDR3. V was cut by 2 bases and J by 4 bases, with 8 bases left in between. Per the germline V gene, CDR1 is SGHTA and CDR2 is FQGNSA. The CDR3 is CASSLTPSTGELFF. In DNA form, the CDR3 reads TGTGCCAGCAGCTTAACCCCCAGCACCGGGGAGCTGTTTTTT.

A few counts support this clone. The chain combines TRBV2 with TRBJ1-4; D is unresolved. The CDR3 has 13 residues. Trimming removed 5 bases at V and 6 bases at J, with 10 bases between. Germline V CDR1 and CDR2: SNHLY, FYNNEI. The CDR3 protein is CASSPWRDEKLFF. CDR3 DNA: TGTGCCAGCAGTCCCTGGAGGGATGAAAAACTGTTTTTT.

The rearrangement uses TRBV5-1 and TRBJ1-6, with D hard to call. Trimming pared 4 bases from V and 8 bases from J, leaving 13 bases between. The germline V gene encodes CDR1 SGHRS and CDR2 YFSETQ. The CDR3 has 14 amino acids. In DNA, the CDR3 is TGCGCCAGCAGCCCGGGCGGGGTGGATTCACCCCTCCACTTT. Amino acids: CASSPGGVDSPLHF. Together with reference TRBV5-1 and TRBJ1-6, the CDR3 gives the full variable domain: KAGVTQTPRYLIKTRGQQVTLSCSPISGHRSVSWYQQTPGQGLQFLFEYFSETQRNKGNFPGRFSGRQFSNSRSEMNVSTLELGDSALYLCASSPGGVDSPLHFGNGTRLTVT.

This rearrangement joins TRBV2 to TRBJ2-2, with 7 bases fitting TRBD1. In germline, CDR1 is SNHLY, CDR2 FYNNEI. V lost 6 bases and J lost 2; bases outside the gene matches: 6. The CDR3 extends over 15 amino acids. This CDR3 reads CASRPHRGNTGELFF. Written as DNA, the CDR3 is TGTGCCAGCAGGCCCCACAGGGGAAACACCGGGGAGCTGTTTTTT.

The genes are TRBV6-6 and TRBJ2-3; 11 bases agree with TRBD1. Per germline, CDR1 MNHNY and CDR2 SVGAGI (reference sequence). There are 18 residues in the CDR3. With 5 bases clipped from V and 3 bases from J, the junction kept 13 bases outside the gene matches. This chain's CDR3 is CASSRHRTGGAQTDTQYF. DNA for the CDR3: TGTGCCAGCAGTCGACACCGGACAGGGGGCGCGCAAACAGATACGCAGTATTTT.

The V gene is TRBV11-2, the J gene TRBJ1-1; D possibly corresponds to TRBD1 (6 bases). With 5 bases removed from V and 4 bases from J, the gap between germline ends came to 11 bases. The CDR3 length is 13 residues. Germline lookup yields CDR1 SGHAT and CDR2 FQNNGV. The CDR3 sequence: CASSQSRGTEAFF. The CDR3 region has the DNA TGTGCCAGCAGCCAAAGCAGGGGCACTGAAGCTTTCTTT. Based on the CDR3 plus reference TRBV11-2 and TRBJ1-1, the full variable domain is EAGVAQSPRYKIIEKRQSVAFWCNPISGHATLYWYQQILGQGPKLLIQFQNNGVVDDSQLPKDRFSAERLKGVDSTLKIQPAKLEDSAVYLCASSQSRGTEAFFGQGTRLTVV.

V and J are TRBV19 and TRBJ2-4, with 9 bases lining up with TRBD2. J gave up 4 bases and V 3 bases, and 4 bases lay outside the gene matches. This CDR3 contains 15 residues. Germline CDR1 LNHDA, CDR2 SQIVND (reference sequence). DNA for the CDR3: TGTGCCAGTAGTATGCCTAGCGGGGCGAAAAACATTCAGTACTTC. Its translation: CASSMPSGAKNIQYF.

The chain joins TRBV3-1 (or the pseudogene TRBV3-2) to TRBJ2-3; TRBD2 aligns across 12 bases. CDR1 LGHDT and CDR2 YNNKEL come from the germline V gene (reference sequence). V trimming: 0 bases; J trimming: 4 bases; junction bases outside the gene matches: 2. The CDR3 contains 16 residues. The CDR3 reads CASSQDLAGGADTQYF. The CDR3 DNA sequence: TGTGCCAGCAGCCAAGATCTAGCGGGGGGGGCAGATACGCAGTATTTT.

This chain connects TRBV11-1 to TRBJ1-2; no reliable D call. Per germline, CDR1 SGHAT and CDR2 FQDESV (reference sequence). The V gene lost 0 bases and the J gene lost 8 bases, with 16 bases spanning the gap. This CDR3 is 15 amino acids long. The CDR3 DNA is TGTGCCAGCAGCTTAGCCCCAGACACGGTCCTCGGCTACACCTTC. Amino acids: CASSLAPDTVLGYTF.

The chain couples TRBV9 to TRBJ2-1, with 8 bases fitting TRBD2. CDR1 SGDLS and CDR2 YYNGEE come from the germline V gene. CDR3 length: 17 residues. V lost 4 bases and J lost 2; bases outside the gene matches: 11. DNA of the CDR3: TGTGCCAGCAGCTCAACAGTCGGCGGGGGGACCTACAATGAGCAGTTCTTC. It codes for CASSSTVGGGTYNEQFF.

This chain joins TRBV15 and TRBJ1-4; possible D gene TRBD1, 5 bases. CDR3 length: 17 residues. Germline V gene sequence: CDR1 LNHNV, CDR2 YYDKDF (reference sequence). V shed 5 bases and J shed 0 bases, with 16 bases lying between them. The CDR3 nucleotides are TGTGCCACCAGCCCTACAGGCTCCCGACCAACTAATGAAAAACTGTTTTTT. Amino acids: CATSPTGSRPTNEKLFF.

V and J are TRBV4-1 and TRBJ2-7, with 10 nucleotides matching TRBD1. The V segment lost 3 bases and the J segment 11 bases; nucleotides outside the gene matches: 7. CDR3 size: 13 residues. The germline V gene has CDR1 MGHRA and CDR2 YSYEKL. The CDR3 here is CASSQTGGGLEYF. The DNA for the CDR3 is TGCGCCAGCAGCCAGACAGGGGGCGGGTTGGAGTACTTC.

The chain links TRBV3-1 (or the pseudogene TRBV3-2) to TRBJ1-4; possibly TRBD1 for D (5 bases). Germline CDR1 and CDR2: LGHDT and YNNKEL (reference sequence). With 2 bases removed from V and 10 bases from J, the gap between germline ends came to 20 bases. This CDR3 region has 16 residues. In DNA, the CDR3 is TGTGCCAGCAGCCAACTGGACCTAGGGGATCGCGGAAAACTGTTTTTT. It encodes CASSQLDLGDRGKLFF.

The chain carries TRBV3-1 (or the pseudogene TRBV3-2) and TRBJ1-5; 8 bases match TRBD1. This CDR3 is 16 amino acids long. Germline V gene data show CDR1 as LGHDT and CDR2 as YNNKEL (reference sequence). V lost 3 bases, J lost 4 bases, and 8 bases stayed unmatched. The CDR3, as DNA: TGTGCCAGCAGCCAGGCCGACAGGGGAGGTAATCAGCCCCAGCATTTT. Protein product: CASSQADRGGNQPQHF.

The V and J genes are TRBV2 and TRBJ1-1; D is ambiguous. V dropped 8 bases and J dropped 3 bases, with 13 bases sitting between them. This CDR3 region has 13 residues. Germline values: CDR1 SNHLY, CDR2 FYNNEI. DNA of the CDR3: TGTGCCAGCTTAGTGCAGGTCGACACTGAAGCTTTCTTT. Translated, it gives CASLVQVDTEAFF.

V gene TRBV4-1 combines with J gene TRBJ2-1, with a possible D match to TRBD2 (6 bases). V lost 1 base and J lost 5, with 18 bases in between. CDR3 length: 17 residues. Germline lookup yields CDR1 MGHRA and CDR2 YSYEKL. CDR3 region: CASSQARDFLTNNEQFF. The CDR3 DNA follows: TGCGCCAGCAGCCAAGCTCGGGACTTCCTTACCAACAATGAGCAGTTCTTC.

The CDR3 DNA reads TGTGCCAGCAGCCAAGCCGGGACAGGGGACCCCTATGGCTACACCTTC. Protein sequence: CASSQAGTGDPYGYTF. The chain has TRBV4-2 and TRBJ1-2; 10 bases are shared with TRBD1. The CDR3 contains 16 residues. The V segment lost 1 base and the J segment 4 bases; nucleotides outside the gene matches: 6. Germline V gene lookup returns CDR1 LGHNA and CDR2 YNFKEQ.

This clone is a singleton in its sample. The chain has TRBV2 and TRBJ1-1; tentatively, D is TRBD1 (5 bases). The germline CDR1 and CDR2 sequences are SNHLY and FYNNEI. The CDR3 covers 14 residues. Trimming left V 3 bases short and J 2 bases short, with 10 bases between. CDR3 amino acids: CASSDRVGNTEAFF. The CDR3 nucleotides are TGTGCCAGCAGTGACAGGGTCGGAAACACTGAAGCTTTCTTT.

The rearrangement joins TRBV2 to TRBJ1-1; the D is unclear. Trimming removed 7 bases from V and 6 bases from J, with 12 bases in between. CDR1 and CDR2 from the germline V gene are SNHLY and FYNNEI. This CDR3 comprises 12 residues. The DNA of the CDR3 is TGTGCCAGCACCAAGATGGCGGCTGAAGCTTTCTTT. This translates into CASTKMAAEAFF.

In its sample, this clone was seen once. The chain links TRBV7-9 to TRBJ2-5; 7 bases are a match to TRBD1. The CDR3 has 14 amino acids. CDR1 and CDR2 (germline): SEHNR, FQNEAQ (reference sequence). The junction had 4 bases not matched to a gene; V was cut back by 4 bases and J by 2 bases. This CDR3 reads CASSSSGQQETQYF. CDR3 coding DNA: TGTGCCAGCAGCTCGTCGGGACAGCAAGAGACCCAGTACTTC.

The chain links TRBV12-5 to TRBJ2-5; TRBD1 matches 7 bases. The CDR3 loop spans 15 amino acids. Germline CDR1 LGHNT, CDR2 FRNRAP. J gave up 7 bases and V 7 bases, and 15 bases lay outside the gene matches. CDR3: CASAAPRQGVWTQYF. DNA of the CDR3: TGTGCTAGTGCCGCCCCCAGACAGGGAGTATGGACCCAGTACTTC.

The rearrangement uses TRBV9 and TRBJ1-3; possible D gene TRBD1, 6 bases. The CDR3 is made up of 16 amino acids. With 0 bases removed from V and 2 bases from J, the gap between germline ends came to 12 bases. Germline CDR1 reads SGDLS; CDR2 reads YYNGEE. CDR3 coding DNA: TGTGCCAGCAGCGTAGCTCATGGGGGCGCTGGAAACACCATATATTTT. Encoded protein: CASSVAHGGAGNTIYF.